This TCR beta chain was identified during a study of T cell responses to AZD1222 COVID-19 vaccine. General study findings and limits: Unmutated variant regions reportedly attract nearly half of all spike-specific TCRs. Breadth and depth of Spike-specific TCRs rose after two AZD1222 doses.

The V end lost 1 base, the J end lost 1 base, and 14 bases lay between the germline ends. This CDR3 has 17 residues. Per the germline V gene, CDR1 is SEHNR and CDR2 is FQNEAQ (reference sequence). Sequencing was performed with immunoSEQ multiplex PCR; in TCRdb, only in-frame clones are kept and a portion is missing. The table lists some 150,000 clones, about 88% of them singletons. As for this clone: No antigen is known for it.

The receptor's source is an adult in good health. This material consisted of peripheral blood, taken on day 0 of AZD1222 vaccination. This sequence joins TRBV7-9 and TRBJ1-5; TRBD1 is a possible D gene (6 bases). The CDR3 loop reads CASSLGSGTGSNQPQHF. For the CDR3, the DNA is TGTGCCAGCAGCTTAGGTTCTGGAACAGGGAGCAATCAGCCCCAGCATTTT.